This T cell receptor beta chain was identified during a study of blood T cell repertoires in COVID-19. Study information: T cells, B-cell-depleted T cells, or PBMCs provided the cDNA or gDNA that served as material.

CDR1 is SGHRS and CDR2 is YFSETQ in the germline V gene. This CDR3 is 15 amino acids long. J gave up 2 bases and V 1 base, and 4 bases lay outside the gene matches. In the authors' workflow: Reference gene primer amplification in the assay estimated nucleated cell counts. TCRdb keeps only in-frame clones here, not all; method: immunoSEQ multiplex PCR. D and trimming come from the DNA, and the V and J calls and clone size come from that table. This table has 250,000 or so clones, under 85% appearing once. The receptor comes from a man younger than 45 who had recovered from COVID-19. Input material: peripheral blood. The chain is built from TRBV5-1 and TRBJ2-3; TRBD1 matches at 7 bases. CDR3 region: CASSLKGADTDTQYF. CDR3 in DNA: TGCGCCAGCAGCTTGAAGGGGGCCGACACAGATACGCAGTATTTT.